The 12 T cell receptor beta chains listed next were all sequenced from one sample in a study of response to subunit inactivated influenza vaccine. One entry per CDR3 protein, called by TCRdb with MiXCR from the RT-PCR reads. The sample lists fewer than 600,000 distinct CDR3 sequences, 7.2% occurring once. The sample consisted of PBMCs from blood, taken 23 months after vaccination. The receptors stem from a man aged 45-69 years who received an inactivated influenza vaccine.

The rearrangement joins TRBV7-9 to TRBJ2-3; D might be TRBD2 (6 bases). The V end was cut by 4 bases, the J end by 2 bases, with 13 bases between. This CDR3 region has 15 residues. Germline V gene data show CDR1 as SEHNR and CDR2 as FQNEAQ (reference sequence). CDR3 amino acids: CASSYQAGLTDTQYF. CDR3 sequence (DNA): TGTGCCAGCAGCTACCAGGCGGGACTCACAGATACGCAGTATTTT.

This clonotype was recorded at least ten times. CDR3: CASSPPAAGGTDTQYF. The CDR3 DNA sequence: TGTGCCAGCTCACCACCCGCTGCGGGGGGCACAGATACGCAGTATTTT. The chain joins TRBV18 to TRBJ2-3; 7 positions agree with TRBD2. Unmatched junction bases numbered 4, after V lost 0 bases and J lost 1 base. Germline lookup yields CDR1 KGHSH and CDR2 LQKENI. This CDR3 contains 16 residues.

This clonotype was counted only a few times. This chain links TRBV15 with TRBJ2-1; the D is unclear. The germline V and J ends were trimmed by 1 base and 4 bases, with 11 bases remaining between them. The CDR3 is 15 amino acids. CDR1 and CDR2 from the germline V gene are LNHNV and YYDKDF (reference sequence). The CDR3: CATSRAGATYNEQFF. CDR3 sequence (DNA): TGTGCCACCAGCAGAGCAGGAGCTACGTACAATGAGCAGTTCTTC.

CDR3: CSARGQVVNEQYF. In DNA, the CDR3 is TGCAGTGCTAGGGGTCAGGTCGTCAACGAGCAGTACTTC. This sequence joins TRBV20-1 and TRBJ2-7; D gene unclear. CDR3 length equals 13 residues. V was cut by 3 bases and J by 5 bases, with 14 bases left in between. Germline-derived CDR1 and CDR2 are DFQATT and SNEGSKA (reference sequence).

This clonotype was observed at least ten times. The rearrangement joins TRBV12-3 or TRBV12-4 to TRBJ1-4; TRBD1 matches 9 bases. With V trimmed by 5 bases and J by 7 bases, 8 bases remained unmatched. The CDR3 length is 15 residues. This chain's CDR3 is CASSRTGTGFEKLFF. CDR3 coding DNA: TGTGCCAGCAGTAGAACCGGGACAGGGTTTGAAAAACTGTTTTTT.

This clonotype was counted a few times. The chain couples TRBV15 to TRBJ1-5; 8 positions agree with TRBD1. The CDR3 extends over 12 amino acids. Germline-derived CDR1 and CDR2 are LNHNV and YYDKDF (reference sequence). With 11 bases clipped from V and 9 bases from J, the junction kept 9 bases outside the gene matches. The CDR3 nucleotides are TGTGCCTCCAAGACAGGGGCCGGGCCCCAGCATTTT. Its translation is CASKTGAGPQHF.

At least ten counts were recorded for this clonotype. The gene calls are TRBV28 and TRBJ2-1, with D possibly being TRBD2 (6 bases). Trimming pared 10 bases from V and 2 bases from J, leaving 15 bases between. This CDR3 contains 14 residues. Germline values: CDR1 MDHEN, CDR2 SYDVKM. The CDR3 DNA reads TGTGCCAATTCCCGGGGAGGCACCTACAATGAGCAGTTCTTC. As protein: CANSRGGTYNEQFF.

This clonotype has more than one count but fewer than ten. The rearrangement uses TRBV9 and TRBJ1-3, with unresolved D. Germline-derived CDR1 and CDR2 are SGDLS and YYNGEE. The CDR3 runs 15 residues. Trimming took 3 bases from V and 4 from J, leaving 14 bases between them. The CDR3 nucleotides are TGTGCCAGCAGCGCGAGGAGGGAGAGCGGAAACACCATATATTTT. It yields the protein CASSARRESGNTIYF.

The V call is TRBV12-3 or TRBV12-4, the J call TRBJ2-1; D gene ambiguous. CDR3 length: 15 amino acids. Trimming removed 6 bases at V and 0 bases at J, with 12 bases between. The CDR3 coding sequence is TGTGCCAGCAGAACATCGGTGAGCTCCTACAATGAGCAGTTCTTC. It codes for CASRTSVSSYNEQFF.

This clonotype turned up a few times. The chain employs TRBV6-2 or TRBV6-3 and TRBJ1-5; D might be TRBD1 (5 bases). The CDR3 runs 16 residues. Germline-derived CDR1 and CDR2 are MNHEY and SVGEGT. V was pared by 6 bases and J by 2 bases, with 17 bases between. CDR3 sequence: CASRRGTGVGNQPQHF. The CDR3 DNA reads TGTGCCAGCAGGAGGGGCACGGGCGTTGGCAATCAGCCCCAGCATTTT.

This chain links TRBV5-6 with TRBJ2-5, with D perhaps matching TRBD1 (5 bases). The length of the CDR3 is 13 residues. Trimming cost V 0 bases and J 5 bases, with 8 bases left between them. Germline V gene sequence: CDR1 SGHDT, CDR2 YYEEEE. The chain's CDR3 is CASSLESGETQYF. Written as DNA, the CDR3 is TGTGCCAGCAGCTTGGAGTCAGGGGAGACCCAGTACTTC.

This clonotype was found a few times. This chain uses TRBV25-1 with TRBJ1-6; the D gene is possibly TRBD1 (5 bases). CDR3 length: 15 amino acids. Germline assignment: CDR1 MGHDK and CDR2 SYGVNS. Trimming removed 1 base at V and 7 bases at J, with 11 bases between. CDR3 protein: CASSEWGGKNSPLHF. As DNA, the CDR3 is TGTGCCAGCAGTGAATGGGGGGGAAAGAATTCACCCCTCCACTTT.